The rows below give T cell receptor beta chains drawn from one sample of a study of blood T cell repertoires in COVID-19. Assay used: immunoSEQ multiplex PCR; TCRdb lists only in-frame clones, some missing. There are about 340,000 clones in the sample; 83% occur only once, and about 3% lies in the top ten. The source material was peripheral blood. The source of these receptors is a young man with active or convalescent COVID-19. Each CDR3 is given with its conserved first and last residue. D genes are given only for firm matches. The size field is filled for only some rows; it gives once, few, many or a size class.

.	TRBV6-6	TRBD2	15	TRBJ2-6	CASSYRDYGANVLTF	TGTGCCAGCAGTTACAGGGACTATGGGGCCAACGTCCTGACTTTC
.	TRBV5-1	TRBD1	17	TRBJ1-3	CASSLTRTGVWGNTIYF	TGCGCCAGCAGCTTAACAAGGACAGGGGTGTGGGGAAACACCATATATTTT
.	TRBV5-4	.	13	TRBJ1-3	CAMRSVSGNTIYF	TGTGCCATGCGGTCCGTCTCTGGAAACACCATATATTTT
once	TRBV11-1	.	14	TRBJ1-2	CASSLSPRDYGYTF	TGTGCCAGCAGCTTATCTCCCAGGGACTATGGCTACACCTTC
.	TRBV29-1	.	13	TRBJ1-1	CSVERHPNTEAFF	TGCAGCGTTGAGCGACACCCGAACACTGAAGCTTTCTTT
once	TRBV15	.	13	TRBJ2-2	CATALGVTGELFF	TGTGCCACCGCCCTCGGAGTAACCGGGGAGCTGTTTTTT
once	TRBV9	.	16	TRBJ1-4	CASSATPQGVNEKLFF	TGTGCCAGCAGCGCTACCCCCCAAGGGGTTAATGAAAAACTGTTTTTT
.	TRBV15	TRBD1	16	TRBJ1-4	CATSRVRGNANEKLFF	TGTGCCACCAGCAGAGTCAGGGGGAATGCTAATGAAAAACTGTTTTTT
few	TRBV11-3	.	14	TRBJ2-3	CASSLSGITDTQYF	TGTGCCAGCAGCTTATCCGGTATCACAGATACGCAGTATTTT
.	TRBV4-3	TRBD1	15	TRBJ2-7	CASSQTRDRPYEQYF	TGCGCCAGCAGCCAAACCCGGGACAGACCCTACGAGCAGTACTTC
once	TRBV30	.	12	TRBJ2-5	CAWSPGFGTQYF	TGTGCCTGGAGCCCAGGGTTTGGGACCCAGTACTTC
.	TRBV9	.	13	TRBJ1-1	CASSTPGELRAFF	TGTGCCAGCAGCACACCCGGGGAGCTAAGGGCTTTCTTT
.	TRBV4-1	.	14	TRBJ2-3	CASSPRWVADTQYF	TGCGCCAGCAGCCCTAGATGGGTAGCAGATACGCAGTATTTT
.	TRBV11-2	.	18	TRBJ2-3	CASSLGKGGRDNTDTQYF	TGTGCCAGCAGCTTAGGGAAAGGAGGTCGAGATAACACAGATACGCAGTATTTT
.	TRBV9	TRBD2	13	TRBJ2-1	CASSDPPGLAQFF	TGTGCCAGCAGCGATCCTCCGGGACTAGCACAGTTCTTC
.	TRBV7-8	.	14	TRBJ2-7	CASSRAATGGEQYF	TGTGCCAGCAGCCGAGCGGCGACAGGAGGCGAGCAGTACTTC
.	TRBV6-5	.	12	TRBJ1-2	CASSYSGGGYTF	TGTGCCAGCAGTTACTCCGGCGGTGGCTACACCTTC
.	TRBV7-2	.	15	TRBJ2-2	CASSLNPEYTGELFF	TGTGCCAGCAGCTTAAACCCGGAGTACACCGGGGAGCTGTTTTTT
.	TRBV21-1	.	18	TRBJ2-5	CASSKEGTSGGGEETQYF	TGTGCCAGCAGCAAAGAGGGGACTAGCGGAGGCGGGGAAGAGACCCAGTACTTC
once	TRBV4-1	TRBD1	15	TRBJ1-2	CASSLSIGTGYGYTF	TGCGCCAGCAGTCTCTCGATCGGGACAGGGTATGGCTACACCTTC
.	TRBV7-9	.	14	TRBJ2-7	CASSLGGLSYEQYF	TGTGCCAGCAGCTTAGGGGGCTTGTCCTACGAGCAGTACTTC
once	TRBV6-6	TRBD2	12	TRBJ2-1	CASAGGGHEQFF	TGTGCCAGTGCTGGCGGGGGACATGAGCAGTTCTTC
.	TRBV9	.	13	TRBJ2-2	CASSPLSTGELFF	TGTGCCAGCAGCCCGCTTAGCACCGGGGAGCTGTTTTTT
few	TRBV19	TRBD1	13	TRBJ1-2	CASSDRGTYGYTF	TGTGCCAGTAGTGACAGGGGGACCTATGGCTACACCTTC
.	TRBV14	TRBD1	16	TRBJ1-4	CASSPDRAATNEKLFF	TGTGCCAGCAGCCCCGACAGGGCTGCAACTAATGAAAAACTGTTTTTT
.	TRBV28	.	14	TRBJ2-1	CASSLLIHGTQQFF	TGTGCCAGCAGTTTACTTATTCACGGGACTCAGCAGTTCTTC
.	TRBV9	.	14	TRBJ2-2	CASSVRESTGELFF	TGTGCCAGCAGCGTAAGGGAGAGCACCGGGGAGCTGTTTTTT
.	TRBV5-1	.	16	TRBJ1-4	CASSLGQIATNEKLFF	TGCGCCAGCAGCTTGGGGCAGATTGCAACTAATGAAAAACTGTTTTTT
.	TRBV6-4	TRBD1	17	TRBJ1-1	CASSVHHRGYMNTEAFF	TGTGCCAGCAGTGTCCATCACAGGGGTTACATGAACACTGAAGCTTTCTTT
few	TRBV6-4	TRBD1	15	TRBJ1-4	CASSPTTGAGEKLFF	TGTGCCAGCTCCCCAACCACAGGGGCAGGGGAAAAACTGTTTTTT
.	TRBV18	TRBD1	16	TRBJ2-3	CASSATGGQSTDTQYF	TGTGCCAGCTCAGCGACAGGGGGCCAAAGCACAGATACGCAGTATTTT
few	TRBV3-1/TRBV3-2	TRBD2	19	TRBJ2-1	CASSPLLAGGPFSYNEQFF	TGTGCCAGCAGCCCTTTACTAGCGGGAGGCCCTTTCTCCTACAATGAGCAGTTCTTC
.	TRBV7-9	TRBD1	16	TRBJ1-6	CASSSGSEGAGSPLHF	TGTGCCAGCAGCTCGGGTTCGGAGGGGGCCGGCTCACCCCTCCACTTT
.	TRBV5-1	TRBD1	14	TRBJ2-5	CASSLVGTEETQYF	TGCGCCAGCAGCTTGGTTGGGACAGAAGAGACCCAGTACTTC
once	TRBV19	TRBD1	18	TRBJ2-7	CASSISLIGTGVPYEQYF	TGTGCCAGTAGTATCTCCTTAATCGGGACAGGGGTCCCCTACGAGCAGTACTTC
.	TRBV7-9	.	17	TRBJ2-6	CASRPPRVDSGANVLTF	TGTGCCAGCAGACCACCGCGGGTAGACTCTGGGGCCAACGTCCTGACTTTC
.	TRBV12-2	.	17	TRBJ1-3	CASRFKETGLGSNTIYF	TGTGCAAGTCGCTTCAAAGAGACTGGACTTGGCTCAAACACCATATATTTT
.	TRBV5-5	TRBD2	18	TRBJ2-3	CASSLELAGGGTTDTQYF	TGTGCCAGCAGCTTGGAGCTAGCGGGAGGGGGGACCACAGATACGCAGTATTTT
many	TRBV28	TRBD1	16	TRBJ2-2	CASRTSGTGLTGELFF	TGTGCCAGCAGAACTTCCGGGACAGGGTTGACCGGGGAGCTGTTTTTT
.	TRBV19	.	13	TRBJ2-7	CASSGGKGWWQYF	TGTGCCAGTAGTGGGGGCAAGGGGTGGTGGCAGTACTTC
.	TRBV24-1	TRBD1	12	TRBJ2-7	CASRGQGGEQYF	TGTGCCAGTAGGGGACAGGGAGGCGAGCAGTACTTC